The clone carrying this TCR beta chain has ten or more counts. The antigen remains unidentified. The read falls 3 residues short of the CDR3 end, and the missing part is taken from the germline J gene. The data were taken from a study of T cell clonality in common variable immunodeficiency. Sequencing input was equivalent genomic DNA from CVID and controls. Assay: immunoSEQ multiplex PCR; the TCRdb copy retains only in-frame clones and omits some. The profile covers 25,000 to 30,000 clones, none occurring a single time. No CVID subject was ill or on immunomodulatory drugs when sampled. This CDR3 is 13 amino acids long. In germline, CDR1 is SNHLY, CDR2 FYNNEI. Trimming removed 6 bases from V and 7 bases from J, with 15 bases in between. Study-wide points: Reportedly, TCR beta sequences from common variable immunodeficiency showed fewer deletions and N-nucleotide insertions. What drives increased CVID clonality needs T cell subpopulation sequencing.

This TCR derives from a human donor with common variable immunodeficiency. The sample taken for sequencing was peripheral blood mononuclear cells. The V and J genes are TRBV2 and TRBJ2-5; the D gene is possibly TRBD2 (5 bases). The CDR3 spells CASRRRLAVTQYF. The sequenced part of the CDR3 DNA is TGTGCCAGCAGGAGACGGCTAGCCGTGACC.